These 13 T cell receptor beta chains were sequenced from one sample in a study of long-term antiretroviral therapy in people with HIV. At the survey level, the v3.0 immunoSEQ assay was run. Sequencing was performed with immunoSEQ multiplex PCR; in TCRdb, only in-frame clones are kept and a portion is missing. The data hold approximately 25,000 clones, with just over 85% observed a single time. Sample: unsorted PBMCs, taken 1.2 years after starting antiretroviral therapy. Source of these receptors: a man between 50 and 59 years old with HIV.

In DNA, the CDR3 is TGCGCCAGCAGCCAAGACGAAGCGGGGGCCTACGAGCAGTACTTC. It translates to CASSQDEAGAYEQYF. The chain carries TRBV4-3 and TRBJ2-7; 8 bases are a match to TRBD2. Germline V gene data show CDR1 as LGHNA and CDR2 as YSLEER. There are 15 residues in the CDR3. J gave up 2 bases and V 0 bases, and 3 bases lay outside the gene matches.

The V call is TRBV2, the J call TRBJ2-3; 7 nucleotides match TRBD1. The germline gives CDR1 SNHLY, CDR2 FYNNEI. The CDR3 is 13 residues long. J was trimmed by 4 bases and V by 6 bases; bases with no gene match: 4. In DNA form, the CDR3 reads TGTGCCAGCAGCGGACAGGCCTCAGATACGCAGTATTTT. It specifies CASSGQASDTQYF.

The CDR3 DNA is TGTGCCAGCAGCGGGACAGGGGTGGGGGCCTACGAGCAGTACTTC. Translated: CASSGTGVGAYEQYF. This chain links TRBV2 with TRBJ2-7; TRBD1 agrees at 10 bases. Trimming cost V 6 bases and J 2 bases; bases outside gene matches: 7. Per the germline V gene, CDR1 is SNHLY and CDR2 is FYNNEI. CDR3 size: 15 residues.

The chain employs TRBV25-1 and TRBJ1-2; D uncertain. Looked up from germline, CDR1 is MGHDK and CDR2 is SYGVNS. The CDR3 runs 15 residues. V gave up 1 base and J gave up 8 bases, with 17 bases separating them. CDR3 nucleotide sequence: TGTGCCAGCAGTGAATTGGGGAGTCCGGCCGCGGGCTACACCTTC. This encodes CASSELGSPAAGYTF.

The J gene is TRBJ1-1, the V gene TRBV9, with D unclear. This CDR3 comprises 12 residues. V dropped 3 bases and J dropped 1 base, with 4 bases sitting between them. Germline V gene sequence: CDR1 SGDLS, CDR2 YYNGEE. The CDR3: CASSGRNTEAFF. In nucleotides, the CDR3 is TGTGCCAGCAGCGGTAGGAACACTGAAGCTTTCTTT.

V usage is TRBV19 and J usage is TRBJ1-4; D unresolved. Trimming stripped 7 bases from V and 11 bases from J, with 11 bases between. Per germline, CDR1 LNHDA and CDR2 SQIVND (reference sequence). The CDR3 totals 11 residues. CDR3 nucleotides: TGTGCCAGTAAAGACGAAGTTAAACTGTTTTTT. Amino acid sequence: CASKDEVKLFF.

V is TRBV5-5 and J is TRBJ1-2, with D tentatively TRBD1 (5 bases). The CDR3 has 14 residues. From germline, CDR1 is SGHKS and CDR2 YYEKEE (reference sequence). V shed 0 bases and J shed 6 bases, with 12 bases lying between them. Written as DNA, the CDR3 is TGTGCCAGCAGCTTGGCCCGGGGGTTGGATGGCTACACCTTC. This sequence encodes CASSLARGLDGYTF.

DNA of the CDR3: TGTGCCAGCAGCCTTAGCGGGGGCAACAATGAGCAGTTCTTC. Its translation: CASSLSGGNNEQFF. The chain uses TRBV7-2 and TRBJ2-1; TRBD2 matches at 9 bases. Germline-derived CDR1 and CDR2 are SGHTA and FQGNSA. Germline trimming cut 5 bases from V and 5 bases from J; bases unmatched to any gene: 4. The length of the CDR3 is 14 residues.

The chain recombines TRBV5-5 with TRBJ1-6; D is unclear. The germline V gene encodes CDR1 SGHKS and CDR2 YYEKEE (reference sequence). There are 15 residues in the CDR3. Trimming removed 4 bases at V and 6 bases at J, with 14 bases between. The CDR3 nucleotides are TGTGCCAGCAGCAAGGGCGATACTAGTAATTCACCCCTCCACTTT. Protein product: CASSKGDTSNSPLHF.

This chain uses TRBV2 with TRBJ1-6; D ambiguous. Trimming cost V 7 bases and J 1 base, with 14 bases left between them. The CDR3 is made up of 16 amino acids. CDR1 and CDR2 (germline): SNHLY, FYNNEI. CDR3: CASTSSRRSYNSPLHF. The CDR3 bases are TGTGCCAGCACTTCCAGCCGAAGATCCTATAATTCACCCCTCCACTTT.

This sequence joins TRBV9 and TRBJ2-3; perhaps TRBD1 as D (5 bases). The CDR3 is made up of 15 amino acids. V shed 5 bases and J shed 6 bases, with 19 bases lying between them. The germline gives CDR1 SGDLS, CDR2 YYNGEE. CDR3 in DNA: TGTGCCAGCAGTACCCCAGGGTCAGAGTCGGATACGCAGTATTTT. Translation gives CASSTPGSESDTQYF.

As regards this clone: The junction does not match germline at one end; this may be a read error. V is TRBV7-7 and J is TRBJ2-7; the D is unclear. There are 14 residues in the CDR3. From germline, CDR1 is SSHAT and CDR2 FNYEAQ (reference sequence). This CDR3 reads CASSLSLNSYEQYF. Here the CDR3 DNA reads TGTGCTAGCAGCTTATCCCTGAACTCCTACGAGCAGTACTTC.

This sequence joins TRBV7-3 and TRBJ2-6, with TRBD1 as a possible D gene (5 bases). CDR1 SGHTA and CDR2 FQGTGA come from the germline V gene. The CDR3 is made up of 15 amino acids. Deletions cut 6 bases from V and 0 bases from J, with 9 bases between. The CDR3 loop is CASRWTTSGANVLTF. CDR3 in DNA: TGTGCCAGCAGGTGGACAACCTCTGGGGCCAACGTCCTGACTTTC.